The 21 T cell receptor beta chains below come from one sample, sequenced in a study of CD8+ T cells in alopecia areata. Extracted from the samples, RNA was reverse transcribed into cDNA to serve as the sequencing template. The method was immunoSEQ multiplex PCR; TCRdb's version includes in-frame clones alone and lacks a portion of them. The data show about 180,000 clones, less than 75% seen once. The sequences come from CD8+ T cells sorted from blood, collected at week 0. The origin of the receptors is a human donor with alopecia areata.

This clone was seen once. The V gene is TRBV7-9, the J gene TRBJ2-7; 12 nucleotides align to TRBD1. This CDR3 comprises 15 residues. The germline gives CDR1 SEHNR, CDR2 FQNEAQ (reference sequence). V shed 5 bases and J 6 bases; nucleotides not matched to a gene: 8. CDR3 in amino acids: CASSKTGTGGFEQYF. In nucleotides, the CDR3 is TGTGCCAGCAGCAAAACCGGGACAGGGGGCTTCGAGCAGTACTTC.

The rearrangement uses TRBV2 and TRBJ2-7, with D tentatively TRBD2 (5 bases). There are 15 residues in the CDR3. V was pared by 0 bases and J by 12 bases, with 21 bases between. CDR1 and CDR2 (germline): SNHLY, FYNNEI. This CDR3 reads CASSEALIGRTVPYF. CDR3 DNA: TGTGCCAGCAGTGAAGCCCTCATTGGGCGGACTGTTCCGTACTTC.

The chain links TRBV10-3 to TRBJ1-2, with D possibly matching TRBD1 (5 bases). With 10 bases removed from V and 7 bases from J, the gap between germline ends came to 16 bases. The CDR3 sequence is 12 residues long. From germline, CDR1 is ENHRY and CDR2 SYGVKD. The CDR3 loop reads CATHEGFSGYTF. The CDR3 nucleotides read TGTGCCACCCACGAGGGGTTTAGTGGCTACACCTTC.

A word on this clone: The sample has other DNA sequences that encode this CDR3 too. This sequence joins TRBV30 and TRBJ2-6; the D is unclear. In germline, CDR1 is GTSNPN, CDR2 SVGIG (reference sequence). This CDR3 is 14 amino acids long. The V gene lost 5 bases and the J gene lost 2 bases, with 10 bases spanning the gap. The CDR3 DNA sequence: TGTGCCTGGTCGCCTGGGGCTGGGGCCAACGTCCTGACTTTC. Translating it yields CAWSPGAGANVLTF.

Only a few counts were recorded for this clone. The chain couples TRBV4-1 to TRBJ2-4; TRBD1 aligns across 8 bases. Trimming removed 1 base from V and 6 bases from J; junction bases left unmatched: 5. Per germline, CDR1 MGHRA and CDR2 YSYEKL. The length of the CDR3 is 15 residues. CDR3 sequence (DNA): TGCGCCAGCAGCCAAGGAACGACAGGGGCAAACATTCAGTACTTC. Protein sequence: CASSQGTTGANIQYF.

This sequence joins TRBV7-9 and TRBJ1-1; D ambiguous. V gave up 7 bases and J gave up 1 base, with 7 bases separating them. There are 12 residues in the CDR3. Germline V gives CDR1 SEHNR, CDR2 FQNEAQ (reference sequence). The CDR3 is CASNNRNTEAFF. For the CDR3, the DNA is TGTGCCAGCAACAACAGGAACACTGAAGCTTTCTTT.

The CDR3 loop reads CSAAPEQFF. CDR3 bases: TGCAGCGCTGCTCCGGAGCAGTTCTTC. The chain has TRBV29-1 and TRBJ2-1; D gene uncertain. Germline CDR1 and CDR2: SQVTM and ANQGSEA. The CDR3 consists of 9 residues. Trimming removed 7 bases from V and 10 bases from J, with 8 bases in between.

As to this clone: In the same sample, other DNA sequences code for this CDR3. The CDR3 spells CASSMGNTEAFF. The CDR3 DNA is TGTGCCAGTAGTATGGGGAACACTGAAGCTTTCTTT. The chain recombines TRBV19 with TRBJ1-1; D is uncertain. Germline CDR1 is LNHDA and CDR2 is SQIVND (reference sequence). The CDR3 runs to 12 residues. The V and J ends lost 3 bases and 1 base respectively, with 3 bases between them.

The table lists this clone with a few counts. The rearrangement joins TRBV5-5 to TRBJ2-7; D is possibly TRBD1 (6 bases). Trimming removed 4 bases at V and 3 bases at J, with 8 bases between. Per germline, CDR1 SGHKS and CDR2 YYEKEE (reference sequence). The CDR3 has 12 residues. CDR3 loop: CASSEGDYEQYF. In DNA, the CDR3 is TGTGCCAGCAGCGAGGGGGACTACGAGCAGTACTTC.

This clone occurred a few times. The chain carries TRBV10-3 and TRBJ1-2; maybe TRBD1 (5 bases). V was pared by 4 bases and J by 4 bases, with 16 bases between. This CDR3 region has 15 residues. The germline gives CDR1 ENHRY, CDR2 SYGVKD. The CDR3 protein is CAISGTGDFPYGYTF. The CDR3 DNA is TGTGCCATCAGTGGGACCGGGGACTTCCCCTATGGCTACACCTTC.

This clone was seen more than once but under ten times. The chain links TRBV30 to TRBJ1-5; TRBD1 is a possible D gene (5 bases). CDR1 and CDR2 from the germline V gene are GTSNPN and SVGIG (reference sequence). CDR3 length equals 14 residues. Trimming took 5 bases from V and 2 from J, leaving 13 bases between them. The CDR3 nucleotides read TGTGCCTGGGGACACTGGGGCGGCAATCAGCCCCAGCATTTT. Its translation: CAWGHWGGNQPQHF.

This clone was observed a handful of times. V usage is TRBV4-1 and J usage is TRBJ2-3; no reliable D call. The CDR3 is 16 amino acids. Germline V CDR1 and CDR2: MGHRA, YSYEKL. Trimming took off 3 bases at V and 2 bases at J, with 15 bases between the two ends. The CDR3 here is CASSHPRAQNTDTQYF. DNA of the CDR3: TGCGCCAGCAGCCACCCCCGGGCGCAGAACACAGATACGCAGTATTTT.

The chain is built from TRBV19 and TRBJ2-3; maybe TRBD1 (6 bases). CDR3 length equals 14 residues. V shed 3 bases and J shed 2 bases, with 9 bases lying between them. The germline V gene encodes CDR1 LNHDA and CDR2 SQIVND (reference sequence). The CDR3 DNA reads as TGTGCCAGTAGTATGGACAGATACACAGATACGCAGTATTTT. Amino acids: CASSMDRYTDTQYF.

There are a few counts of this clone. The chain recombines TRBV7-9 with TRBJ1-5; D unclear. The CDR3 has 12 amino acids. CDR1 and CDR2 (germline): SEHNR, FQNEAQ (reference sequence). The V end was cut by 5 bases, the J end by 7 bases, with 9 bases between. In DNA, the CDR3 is TGTGCCAGCAGCCTCATGGGACAGCCCCAGCATTTT. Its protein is CASSLMGQPQHF.

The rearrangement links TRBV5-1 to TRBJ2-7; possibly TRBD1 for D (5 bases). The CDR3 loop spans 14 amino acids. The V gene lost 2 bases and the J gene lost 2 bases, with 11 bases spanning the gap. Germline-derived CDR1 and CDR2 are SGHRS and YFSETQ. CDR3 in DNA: TGCGCCAGCAGCTTTAAGGCGGACACCTACGAGCAGTACTTC. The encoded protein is CASSFKADTYEQYF.

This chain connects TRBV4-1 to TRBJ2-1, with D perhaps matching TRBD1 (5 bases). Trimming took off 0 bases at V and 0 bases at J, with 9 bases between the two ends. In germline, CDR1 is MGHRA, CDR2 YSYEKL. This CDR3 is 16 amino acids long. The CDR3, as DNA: TGCGCCAGCAGCCAAGAAGGGGCTTACTCCTACAATGAGCAGTTCTTC. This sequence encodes CASSQEGAYSYNEQFF.

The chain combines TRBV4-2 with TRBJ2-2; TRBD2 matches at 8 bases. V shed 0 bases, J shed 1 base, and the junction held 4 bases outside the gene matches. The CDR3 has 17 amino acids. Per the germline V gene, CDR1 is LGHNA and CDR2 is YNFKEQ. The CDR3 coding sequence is TGTGCCAGCAGCCAAGATCGGCTAGCGGGGAACACCGGGGAGCTGTTTTTT. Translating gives CASSQDRLAGNTGELFF.

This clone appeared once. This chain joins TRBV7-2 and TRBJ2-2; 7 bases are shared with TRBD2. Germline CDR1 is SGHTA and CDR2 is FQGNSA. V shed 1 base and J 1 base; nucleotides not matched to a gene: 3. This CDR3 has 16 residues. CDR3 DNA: TGTGCCAGCAGCTTAGGCCTAGCGGAGAACACCGGGGAGCTGTTTTTT. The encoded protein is CASSLGLAENTGELFF. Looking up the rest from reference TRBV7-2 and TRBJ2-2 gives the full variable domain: GAGVSQSPSNKVTEKGKDVELRCDPISGHTALYWYRQSLGQGLEFLIYFQGNSAPDKSGLPSDRFSAERTGGSVSTLTIQRTQQEDSAVYLCASSLGLAENTGELFFGEGSRLTVL.

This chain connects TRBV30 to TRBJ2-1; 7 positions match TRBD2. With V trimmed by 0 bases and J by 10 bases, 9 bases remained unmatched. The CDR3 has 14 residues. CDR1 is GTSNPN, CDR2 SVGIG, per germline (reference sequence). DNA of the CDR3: TGTGCCTGGAGTGTAGCGGGACCCGGATCGGAGCAGTTCTTC. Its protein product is CAWSVAGPGSEQFF. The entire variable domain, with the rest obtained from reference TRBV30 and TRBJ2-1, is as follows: SQTIHQWPATLVQPVGSPLSLECTVEGTSNPNLYWYRQAAGRGLQLLFYSVGIGQISSEVPQNLSASRPQDRQFILSSKKLLLSDSGFYLCAWSVAGPGSEQFFGPGTRLTVL.

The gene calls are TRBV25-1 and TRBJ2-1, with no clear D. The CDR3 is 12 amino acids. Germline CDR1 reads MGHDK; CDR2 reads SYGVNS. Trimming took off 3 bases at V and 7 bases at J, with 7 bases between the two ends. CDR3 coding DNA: TGTGCCAGCAGTGAGTACCAGAATGAGCAGTTCTTC. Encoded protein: CASSEYQNEQFF.

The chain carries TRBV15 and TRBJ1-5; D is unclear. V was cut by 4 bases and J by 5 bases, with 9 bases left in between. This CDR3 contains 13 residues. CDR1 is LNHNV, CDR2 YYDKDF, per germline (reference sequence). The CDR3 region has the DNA TGTGCCACCAGCACTTGGGTGGATCAGCCCCAGCATTTT. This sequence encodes CATSTWVDQPQHF. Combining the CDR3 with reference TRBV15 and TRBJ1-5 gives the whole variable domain DAMVIQNPRYQVTQFGKPVTLSCSQTLNHNVMYWYQQKSSQAPKLLFHYYDKDFNNEADTPDNFQSRRPNTSFCFLDIRSPGLGDTAMYLCATSTWVDQPQHFGDGTRLSIL.